Here is one TCR beta chain with its context. As processed by the authors: Amplified reference gene primers provided the basis for estimating nucleated cell counts. TCRdb's copy holds only in-frame clones and misses some; the assay was immunoSEQ multiplex PCR. D and trimming were read from the DNA, whereas the V and J calls and clone size are those reported in that table. The sample contains tens of thousands of clones, roughly 90% of which appear only once. The data stem from a study of blood T cell repertoires in COVID-19. Study overall: Some COVID-19 samples were acute and others convalescent; all came from the United States, Italy and Spain.

V shed 4 bases, J shed 7 bases, and the junction held 8 bases outside the gene matches. CDR1 LNHDA and CDR2 SQIVND come from the germline V gene (reference sequence). This CDR3 contains 17 residues. The source of this sequence is a woman in her sixties with acute or convalescent COVID-19. V and J are TRBV19 and TRBJ2-6; 12 bases are shared with TRBD2. The sequencing sample was made of peripheral blood. For the CDR3, the DNA is TGTGCCAGTAGTACTAGCGGGAGGGCCCAACGAGCCAACGTCCTGACTTTC. Translation: CASSTSGRAQRANVLTF.